These 20 T cell receptor beta chains originate from one sample sequenced in a study of blood T cell repertoires in COVID-19. The protocol was immunoSEQ multiplex PCR, while the TCRdb copy is restricted to in-frame clones and leaves out a portion. This repertoire shows 390,000 or so clones, about 90% found once; its top ten account for around 3%. The sample comprised peripheral blood. The receptors here all came from a young woman with COVID-19, enrolled during active disease.

The chain joins TRBV7-2 to TRBJ2-1; D remains ambiguous. The V gene's germline CDR1 is SGHTA and CDR2 FQGNSA. This CDR3 contains 13 residues. The V end was cut by 2 bases, the J end by 9 bases, with 11 bases between. CDR3 sequence reads: CASSLIRQGEQFF. CDR3 DNA: TGTGCCAGCAGCTTAATTCGACAAGGTGAGCAGTTCTTC.

The rearrangement links TRBV27 to TRBJ1-2; D possibly corresponds to TRBD1 (5 bases). CDR1 and CDR2 (germline): MNHEY, SMNVEV (reference sequence). The V gene lost 2 bases and the J gene lost 6 bases, with 10 bases spanning the gap. The CDR3 length is 13 residues. The CDR3 nucleotides are TGTGCCAGCAGTTTAACCCTCAGGGATGGCTACACCTTC. It translates to CASSLTLRDGYTF.

CDR3 DNA: TGTGCCAGCAGTTACCTATCCTCCCGACTAGTCAACGAGCAGTACTTC. It is translated as CASSYLSSRLVNEQYF. V is TRBV6-2 or TRBV6-3 and J is TRBJ2-7; possibly TRBD2 for D (6 bases). The CDR3 totals 16 residues. With 2 bases removed from V and 5 bases from J, the gap between germline ends came to 19 bases. Germline CDR1 reads MNHEY; CDR2 reads SVGEGT.

The chain combines TRBV4-2 with TRBJ2-1; the match to TRBD2 covers 9 bases. The CDR3 loop spans 16 amino acids. With V trimmed by 4 bases and J by 4 bases, 8 bases remained unmatched. CDR1 is LGHNA, CDR2 YNFKEQ, per germline. DNA of the CDR3: TGTGCCAGCAGCCCCACCGGACTAGCGCGGTACAATGAGCAGTTCTTC. As protein: CASSPTGLARYNEQFF.

This clone was detected a few times. This rearrangement joins TRBV29-1 to TRBJ1-2; D remains unclear. The V end lost 6 bases, the J end lost 2 bases, and 16 bases lay between the germline ends. This CDR3 contains 14 residues. The germline gives CDR1 SQVTM, CDR2 ANQGSEA. The CDR3: CSVLRENLNYGYTF. CDR3 bases: TGCAGCGTCCTCCGGGAGAACCTGAACTATGGCTACACCTTC.

The chain couples TRBV19 to TRBJ1-5; D is perhaps TRBD1 (5 bases). Between the trimmed V and J ends, which lost 5 bases and 0 bases, there was a span of 14 bases. Germline CDR1 LNHDA, CDR2 SQIVND (reference sequence). The CDR3 is 16 amino acids. CDR3 bases: TGTGCCAGTAGTCCCCTCGGACAATATAGCAATCAGCCCCAGCATTTT. It translates to CASSPLGQYSNQPQHF.

V usage is TRBV3-1 (or the pseudogene TRBV3-2) and J usage is TRBJ1-2; weak D call: TRBD1 (5 bases). Trimming left V 1 base short and J 1 base short, with 10 bases between. CDR1 and CDR2 (germline): LGHDT, YNNKEL (reference sequence). CDR3 size: 15 residues. CDR3 DNA sequence: TGTGCCAGCAGCCAAGTATGGGGGGGTAACTATGGCTACACCTTC. This encodes CASSQVWGGNYGYTF.

This chain links TRBV14 with TRBJ1-2; 7 bases fit TRBD1. The junction had 1 base not matched to a gene; V was cut back by 1 base and J by 5 bases. The CDR3 spans 13 residues. Germline values: CDR1 SGHDN, CDR2 FVKESK. Here the CDR3 DNA reads TGTGCCAGCAGCCAAGCAGGGGGATATGGCTACACCTTC. The encoded protein is CASSQAGGYGYTF.

This clone was recorded only once. The rearrangement joins TRBV19 to TRBJ2-7; a weak D match, TRBD1 (6 bases). CDR3 size: 14 residues. Trimming pared 7 bases from V and 4 bases from J, leaving 17 bases between. CDR1 is LNHDA, CDR2 SQIVND, per germline (reference sequence). The CDR3 protein is CASKPTGTTYEQYF. The CDR3 DNA reads TGTGCCAGTAAACCTACCGGGACAACGTACGAGCAGTACTTC. The full variable domain, rest sourced from reference TRBV19 and TRBJ2-7, is DGGITQSPKYLFRKEGQNVTLSCEQNLNHDAMYWYRQDPGQGLRLIYYSQIVNDFQKGDIAEGYSVSREKKESFPLTVTSAQKNPTAFYLCASKPTGTTYEQYFGPGTRLTVT.

The chain employs TRBV5-4 and TRBJ2-5, with 9 nucleotides matching TRBD2. V shed 0 bases, J shed 4 bases, and the junction held 4 bases outside the gene matches. The CDR3 is 15 amino acids. Per the germline V gene, CDR1 is SGHNT and CDR2 is YYREEE (reference sequence). As DNA, the CDR3 is TGTGCCAGCAGCTTGGGCGGGGGGGCCCCAGAGACCCAGTACTTC. Protein product: CASSLGGGAPETQYF.

This clone is a singleton in its sample. The chain has TRBV7-2 and TRBJ2-7, with 10 bases identical to TRBD2. V dropped 6 bases and J dropped 3; count of bases not matched to a gene: 8. Germline CDR1 and CDR2: SGHTA and FQGNSA. The CDR3 consists of 15 residues. The CDR3 nucleotides are TGTGCCAGCAGTCATAAAGCGGGGGGGCACTACGAGCAGTACTTC. It codes for CASSHKAGGHYEQYF.

This chain links TRBV6-4 with TRBJ2-3, with D maybe TRBD1 (6 bases). The CDR3 has 13 amino acids. In germline, CDR1 is MRHNA, CDR2 SNTAGT. The ends were cut back, 1 base at V and 10 bases at J, with 12 bases in the middle. The CDR3 sequence: CASSDLATGAQYF. The CDR3 nucleotides are TGTGCCAGCAGTGACTTAGCGACAGGAGCGCAGTATTTT.

The chain has TRBV27 and TRBJ2-1; D possibly corresponds to TRBD1 (5 bases). V gave up 3 bases and J gave up 7 bases, with 10 bases separating them. The CDR3 has 13 amino acids. Germline values: CDR1 MNHEY, CDR2 SMNVEV (reference sequence). CDR3 nucleotides: TGTGCCAGCAGTTTTTCCAGGGAAAATGAGCAGTTCTTC. Translated, it gives CASSFSRENEQFF.

The gene calls are TRBV2 and TRBJ1-1; D is perhaps TRBD1 (6 bases). There are 14 residues in the CDR3. Germline CDR1 is SNHLY and CDR2 is FYNNEI. V lost 2 bases and J 8 bases, leaving 15 bases between the germline ends. The CDR3 sequence is CASSELLPGAEAFF. In nucleotides, the CDR3 is TGTGCCAGCAGTGAACTCCTACCAGGGGCGGAAGCTTTCTTT.

The chain couples TRBV5-4 to TRBJ2-4, with 16 bases fitting TRBD2. The CDR3 runs 17 residues. The germline V gene has CDR1 SGHNT and CDR2 YYREEE (reference sequence). V shed 0 bases, J shed 10 bases, and the junction held 7 bases outside the gene matches. The CDR3 nucleotides are TGTGCCAGCAGCTTGGCGGGACTAGCGGGGGGGCGGGCGATTCAGTACTTC. It translates to CASSLAGLAGGRAIQYF. Full variable domain (remainder filled in from reference TRBV5-4 and TRBJ2-4): ETGVTQSPTHLIKTRGQQVTLRCSSQSGHNTVSWYQQALGQGPQFIFQYYREEENGRGNFPPRFSGLQFPNYSSELNVNALELDDSALYLCASSLAGLAGGRAIQYFGAGTRLSVL.

This clone was seen a single time. The chain has TRBV27 and TRBJ1-2; a possible D gene is TRBD1 (6 bases). Deletions cut 0 bases from V and 4 bases from J, with 12 bases between. The CDR3 extends over 15 amino acids. From germline, CDR1 is MNHEY and CDR2 SMNVEV (reference sequence). CDR3 nucleotide sequence: TGTGCCAGCAGTTTATCCGCAGGGGACGGCTATGGCTACACCTTC. This gives the protein CASSLSAGDGYGYTF.

The chain links TRBV10-1 to TRBJ2-7, with a possible D match to TRBD2 (6 bases). The CDR3 covers 14 residues. V lost 8 bases to trimming and J lost 6 bases, with 20 bases between them. Germline V gene lookup returns CDR1 WNHNN and CDR2 SYGVQD (reference sequence). The CDR3, as DNA: TGCGCCAGCTCGCGGGATACAGATCTCGGCGAGCAGTACTTC. As protein: CASSRDTDLGEQYF.

This chain joins TRBV19 and TRBJ1-2; D call uncertain. CDR3 length equals 14 residues. Germline V CDR1 and CDR2: LNHDA, SQIVND (reference sequence). The V and J ends lost 5 bases and 6 bases respectively, with 16 bases between them. The CDR3 nucleotides read TGTGCCAGTAGTCCCCCGGTACCAGGCGATGGCTACACCTTC. This sequence encodes CASSPPVPGDGYTF.

The chain carries TRBV5-1 and TRBJ2-3; possible D gene TRBD2, 6 bases. CDR3 length: 15 amino acids. V was clipped by 2 bases and J by 2 bases, with 12 bases between them. Germline V gene sequence: CDR1 SGHRS, CDR2 YFSETQ. In DNA form, the CDR3 reads TGCGCCAGCAGCTTACATCGGGGGACCACAGATACGCAGTATTTT. Translated: CASSLHRGTTDTQYF. The full variable domain, rest sourced from reference TRBV5-1 and TRBJ2-3, is KAGVTQTPRYLIKTRGQQVTLSCSPISGHRSVSWYQQTPGQGLQFLFEYFSETQRNKGNFPGRFSGRQFSNSRSEMNVSTLELGDSALYLCASSLHRGTTDTQYFGPGTRLTVL.

This clone was counted a few times. The rearrangement joins TRBV5-1 to TRBJ2-6, with 10 bases identical to TRBD2. The CDR3 is 18 amino acids. Germline V gene data show CDR1 as SGHRS and CDR2 as YFSETQ. V gave up 1 base and J gave up 0 bases; unmatched junction bases: 4. The CDR3 sequence: CASSLTSGIRSGANVLTF. For the CDR3, the DNA is TGCGCCAGCAGCTTGACTAGCGGGATACGCTCTGGGGCCAACGTCCTGACTTTC.